These 28 T cell receptor beta chains were sequenced from one sample in a study of human T cells and chemical hapten exposure. TCRdb analysed the RACE reads with MiXCR anew, one entry per CDR3 protein. Among about 350,000 distinct CDR3 sequences listed, about 6% were seen once. Specified time point: patch test 2, 6 weeks after DPC sensitization. Treatment specified: therapeutic diphenylcyclopropenone sensitization with weekly scalp DPC. This specimen consisted of whole blood, obtained in connection with sensitization to the hapten diphenylcyclopropenone (DPC). The receptors shown here come from a young woman with alopecia areata. Some clones in this sample may be carry-over from other donors' samples.

At least ten counts were recorded for this clonotype. The CDR3: CASSRQEGGNQPQHF. The CDR3 coding sequence is TGTGCCAGCAGTCGGCAGGAAGGAGGCAATCAGCCCCAGCATTTT. The chain couples TRBV7-6 to TRBJ1-5; D uncertain. The CDR3 has 15 residues. CDR1 is SGHVS, CDR2 FNYEAQ, per germline. Trimming removed 6 bases at V and 2 bases at J, with 14 bases between.

This clonotype was recorded many times. The V gene is TRBV11-1, the J gene TRBJ2-3; D possibly matches TRBD1 or TRBD2 (5 bases each). Per germline, CDR1 SGHAT and CDR2 FQDESV (reference sequence). V lost 1 base and J lost 8, with 10 bases in between. The CDR3 is 13 amino acids. CDR3 loop: CASSLVSGTTQYF. The CDR3 DNA is TGTGCCAGCAGCTTAGTATCGGGGACTACGCAGTATTTT.

This clonotype was detected only a few times. The chain has TRBV18 and TRBJ1-5; 7 bases match TRBD1. The germline V gene encodes CDR1 KGHSH and CDR2 LQKENI. CDR3 length: 15 amino acids. Trimming at V came to 3 bases and at J to 6 bases, leaving 8 bases not matched to a gene. The CDR3 loop reads CASSPAEGAFQPQHF. The DNA for the CDR3 is TGTGCCAGCTCACCCGCGGAGGGGGCATTTCAGCCCCAGCATTTT.

This clonotype has just a few counts. J is TRBJ1-1 and V is TRBV12-5, with D possibly being TRBD1 (5 bases). CDR1 and CDR2 from the germline V gene are LGHNT and FRNRAP. The CDR3 has 18 amino acids. V was clipped by 0 bases and J by 3 bases, with 20 bases between them. CDR3 bases: TGTGCTAGTGGTTTGGTACACGGCAGGGCGAAAGGGCACACTGAAGCTTTCTTT. Protein sequence: CASGLVHGRAKGHTEAFF. The full variable domain, rest sourced from reference TRBV12-5 and TRBJ1-1, is DARVTQTPRHKVTEMGQEVTMRCQPILGHNTVFWYRQTMMQGLELLAYFRNRAPLDDSGMPKDRFSAEMPDATLATLKIQPSEPRDSAVYFCASGLVHGRAKGHTEAFFGQGTRLTVV.

This clonotype was observed at least ten times. The CDR3 is CASSWTEAGADTDTQYF. In DNA form, the CDR3 reads TGTGCCAGCAGCTGGACCGAAGCGGGGGCCGACACAGATACGCAGTATTTT. V is TRBV7-2 and J is TRBJ2-3; 8 bases agree with TRBD2. The CDR3 extends over 17 amino acids. The V segment lost 4 bases and the J segment 2 bases; nucleotides outside the gene matches: 11. The V gene's germline CDR1 is SGHTA and CDR2 FQGNSA.

This chain uses TRBV11-2 with TRBJ2-7; D not resolved. This CDR3 region has 13 residues. Trimming took 5 bases from V and 1 from J, leaving 9 bases between them. The germline V gene encodes CDR1 SGHAT and CDR2 FQNNGV. CDR3 nucleotide sequence: TGTGCCAGCAGCCCCGTAAATTCCTACGAGCAGTACTTC. The encoded protein is CASSPVNSYEQYF.

Only a few counts were recorded for this clonotype. V gene TRBV7-9 combines with J gene TRBJ2-3, with a possible D match to TRBD1 (6 bases). CDR3 length: 15 amino acids. V dropped 5 bases and J dropped 4 bases, with 16 bases sitting between them. CDR1 is SEHNR and CDR2 is FQNEAQ in the germline V gene (reference sequence). CDR3 nucleotide sequence: TGTGCCAGCAGCCCGGGAACAGGGACCTCAGATACGCAGTATTTT. This encodes CASSPGTGTSDTQYF.

The rearrangement uses TRBV18 and TRBJ1-1, with TRBD1 identical over 7 bases. Germline V gives CDR1 KGHSH, CDR2 LQKENI. CDR3 length: 14 residues. The V and J ends lost 3 bases and 11 bases, in that order; junction bases with no gene match: 12. The chain's CDR3 is CASSPNTGDLIAFF. The DNA of the CDR3 is TGTGCCAGCTCACCTAACACAGGGGACCTGATCGCTTTCTTT. The full variable domain, completed using reference TRBV18 and TRBJ1-1, is NAGVMQNPRHLVRRRGQEARLRCSPMKGHSHVYWYRQLPEEGLKFMVYLQKENIIDESGMPKERFSAEFPKEGPSILRIQQVVRGDSAAYFCASSPNTGDLIAFFGQGTRLTVV.

V and J are TRBV7-9 and TRBJ2-3; no clear D. Germline lookup yields CDR1 SEHNR and CDR2 FQNEAQ (reference sequence). This CDR3 region has 17 residues. V lost 0 bases, J lost 0 bases, and 13 bases lay in between. In nucleotides, the CDR3 is TGTGCCAGCAGCTTAGCATCACCAGACCCTAGCACAGATACGCAGTATTTT. Amino acid sequence: CASSLASPDPSTDTQYF.

Many counts were recorded for this clonotype. The chain carries TRBV4-3 and TRBJ1-1; D unclear. Germline CDR1 is LGHNA and CDR2 is YSLEER. V lost 3 bases to trimming and J lost 4 bases, with 9 bases between them. CDR3 size: 13 residues. The CDR3 coding sequence is TGCGCCAGCAGCCAGGGAGGAAGCACTGAAGCTTTCTTT. It is translated as CASSQGGSTEAFF.

The genes are TRBV3-1 and TRBJ2-5, with D unresolved. Germline CDR1 LGHDT, CDR2 YNNKEL (reference sequence). The CDR3 loop spans 16 amino acids. Trimming pared 5 bases from V and 0 bases from J, leaving 16 bases between. Here the CDR3 DNA reads TGTGCCAGCAGCTCAATCAGCTACCAGTACCAAGAGACCCAGTACTTC. Encoded protein: CASSSISYQYQETQYF.

This clonotype has a handful of counts. This chain uses TRBV18 with TRBJ2-3; 10 positions match TRBD2. CDR1 KGHSH and CDR2 LQKENI come from the germline V gene. The ends lost 2 bases at V and 0 bases at J; junction bases unmatched: 2. The CDR3 is 16 residues long. The CDR3 bases are TGTGCCAGCTCACCAACTAGCGGGGCAAGCACAGATACGCAGTATTTT. Protein sequence: CASSPTSGASTDTQYF. The variable domain in full, completed from reference TRBV18 and TRBJ2-3, reads NAGVMQNPRHLVRRRGQEARLRCSPMKGHSHVYWYRQLPEEGLKFMVYLQKENIIDESGMPKERFSAEFPKEGPSILRIQQVVRGDSAAYFCASSPTSGASTDTQYFGPGTRLTVL.

The rearrangement uses TRBV5-8 and TRBJ2-7; D is unresolved. The CDR3 extends over 14 amino acids. V was clipped by 4 bases and J by 5 bases, with 16 bases between them. From germline, CDR1 is SGHTS and CDR2 YDEGEE. CDR3 DNA: TGTGCCAGCAGCCAGGTTTCACAAAAGGACGAGCAGTACTTC. This translates into CASSQVSQKDEQYF.

This clonotype was detected ten times or more. The J gene is TRBJ1-5, the V gene TRBV3-1; TRBD1 might be the D (5 bases). Between the trimmed V and J ends, which lost 1 base and 6 bases, there was a span of 16 bases. The germline V gene has CDR1 LGHDT and CDR2 YNNKEL (reference sequence). CDR3 size: 16 residues. As DNA, the CDR3 is TGTGCCAGCAGCCAAGGGGGTCAGGGATTGGGTCAGCCCCAGCATTTT. Protein: CASSQGGQGLGQPQHF.

This clonotype was detected a few times. The J gene is TRBJ2-2, the V gene TRBV12-3 or TRBV12-4, with a weak D call TRBD1 (6 bases). Trimming left V 5 bases short and J 7 bases short, with 17 bases between. CDR3 size: 15 residues. Here the CDR3 reads CASSLNGGAIGELFF. The CDR3 bases are TGTGCCAGCAGTCTAAATGGGGGCGCGATCGGGGAGCTGTTTTTT.

This clonotype was recorded many times. The rearrangement uses TRBV5-1 and TRBJ1-1; 7 bases line up with TRBD1. The V gene's germline CDR1 is SGHRS and CDR2 YFSETQ. The CDR3 covers 15 residues. The trim removed 8 bases at V and 1 base at J, leaving 11 bases unmatched. In DNA form, the CDR3 reads TGCGCCAGTATGGCCTTTGACAGGGCGAACACTGAAGCTTTCTTT. It encodes CASMAFDRANTEAFF.

This clonotype was picked up many times. V and J are TRBV12-3 or TRBV12-4 and TRBJ1-2, with 7 bases fitting TRBD1. The CDR3 has 15 amino acids. V trimming: 5 bases; J trimming: 4 bases; junction bases outside the gene matches: 10. The CDR3 region is CASSPETGRGYGYTF. CDR3 coding DNA: TGTGCCAGCAGTCCTGAGACAGGGCGGGGCTATGGCTACACCTTC.

This clonotype was seen a handful of times. The chain links TRBV20-1 to TRBJ1-5; D perhaps matches TRBD1 (5 bases). Germline V gene sequence: CDR1 DFQATT, CDR2 SNEGSKA (reference sequence). The V gene lost 1 base and the J gene lost 7 bases, with 11 bases spanning the gap. This CDR3 is built from 13 residues. The CDR3 spells CSARAGGNQPQHF. CDR3 bases: TGCAGTGCTAGAGCGGGGGGTAACCAGCCCCAGCATTTT.

This clonotype showed up just a few times. The conserved closing phenylalanine or tryptophan is absent in this CDR3, likely reflecting a read error. No DNA is shown, since the ends of the CDR3 on it are uncertain; the CDR3 is the one TCRdb lists. CDR3 in amino acids: CASSQSSYRRLSL. This chain links TRBV16 with TRBJ1-2. The CDR3 region is 13 residues in length, termini included. Germline CDR1 KGHSY, CDR2 FQNENV.

This clonotype was seen more than once but under ten times. The V and J genes are TRBV29-1 and TRBJ2-1; 7 bases map to TRBD2. CDR3 size: 14 residues. V shed 4 bases, J shed 8 bases, and the junction held 11 bases outside the gene matches. The germline CDR1 and CDR2 sequences are SQVTM and ANQGSEA. CDR3 in amino acids: CSVGGKRDGYEQFF. CDR3 DNA sequence: TGCAGCGTTGGAGGAAAGCGGGACGGCTATGAGCAGTTCTTC.

The sample holds many counts of this clonotype. V usage is TRBV27 and J usage is TRBJ1-5, with a weak D call TRBD1 (6 bases). The germline V gene encodes CDR1 MNHEY and CDR2 SMNVEV (reference sequence). With 3 bases removed from V and 4 bases from J, the gap between germline ends came to 13 bases. The CDR3 is made up of 15 amino acids. The CDR3 coding sequence is TGTGCCAGCAGTTTGATGCGGGGGGCGAATCAGCCCCAGCATTTT. It translates to CASSLMRGANQPQHF.

The table lists this clonotype with a few counts. The V and J genes are TRBV7-2 and TRBJ1-1; no reliable D call. Trimming took off 3 bases at V and 11 bases at J, with 7 bases between the two ends. CDR3 length: 10 residues. Germline V gene data show CDR1 as SGHTA and CDR2 as FQGNSA. CDR3 nucleotides: TGTGCCAGCAGCTTGAACGGGGCTTTCTTT. Its protein product is CASSLNGAFF.

This clonotype was counted ten times or more. The chain couples TRBV28 to TRBJ2-6; 9 nucleotides agree with TRBD1. The length of the CDR3 is 18 residues. The junction had 9 bases not matched to a gene; V was cut back by 6 bases and J by 0 bases. Per the germline V gene, CDR1 is MDHEN and CDR2 is SYDVKM. CDR3 amino acids: CASSFRTGAISGANVLTF. The CDR3 nucleotides read TGTGCCAGCAGCTTCCGGACAGGGGCGATCTCTGGGGCCAACGTCCTGACTTTC.

There are a few counts of this clonotype. CDR3 sequence: CASSKGGTDTQYF. CDR3 nucleotide sequence: TGTGCCAGTAGTAAGGGGGGCACAGATACGCAGTATTTT. The V call is TRBV19, the J call TRBJ2-3; TRBD1 is a possible D gene (6 bases). In germline, CDR1 is LNHDA, CDR2 SQIVND (reference sequence). V was pared by 4 bases and J by 1 base, with 6 bases between. This CDR3 is 13 amino acids long.

There are a few counts of this clonotype. V is TRBV11-2 and J is TRBJ2-3, with D tentatively TRBD2 (5 bases). The CDR3 runs to 16 residues. Trimming took 5 bases from V and 6 from J, leaving 21 bases between them. Germline V gene data show CDR1 as SGHAT and CDR2 as FQNNGV. DNA of the CDR3: TGTGCCAGCAGCCTCGGACGGACTTTGGCGCAGGATACGCAGTATTTT. Translated, it gives CASSLGRTLAQDTQYF.

This clonotype was seen repeatedly, ten times or more. The chain uses TRBV7-2 and TRBJ1-5; D is uncertain. The germline CDR1 and CDR2 sequences are SGHTA and FQGNSA. V lost 0 bases and J 3 bases, leaving 9 bases between the germline ends. This CDR3 comprises 15 residues. CDR3 sequence (DNA): TGTGCCAGCAGCTTAGCTGGAGGGAACAATCAGCCCCAGCATTTT. As protein: CASSLAGGNNQPQHF.

This clonotype was seen repeatedly, ten times or more. The genes are TRBV6-5 and TRBJ2-7, with D possibly matching TRBD1 (6 bases). Germline V gives CDR1 MNHEY, CDR2 SVGAGI. The CDR3 is made up of 14 amino acids. Trimming stripped 2 bases from V and 5 bases from J, with 13 bases between. The CDR3 DNA is TGTGCCAGCAGTTACCGCACAGGGTCGGACGAGCAGTACTTC. Translating gives CASSYRTGSDEQYF.

The V gene is TRBV6-5, the J gene TRBJ2-3; possibly TRBD2 for D (6 bases). Looked up from germline, CDR1 is MNHEY and CDR2 is SVGAGI. Trimming left V 4 bases short and J 1 base short, with 12 bases between. CDR3 size: 15 residues. The CDR3 region has the DNA TGTGCCAGCAGTTCTCCCGGGACTGGCACAGATACGCAGTATTTT. This encodes CASSSPGTGTDTQYF.